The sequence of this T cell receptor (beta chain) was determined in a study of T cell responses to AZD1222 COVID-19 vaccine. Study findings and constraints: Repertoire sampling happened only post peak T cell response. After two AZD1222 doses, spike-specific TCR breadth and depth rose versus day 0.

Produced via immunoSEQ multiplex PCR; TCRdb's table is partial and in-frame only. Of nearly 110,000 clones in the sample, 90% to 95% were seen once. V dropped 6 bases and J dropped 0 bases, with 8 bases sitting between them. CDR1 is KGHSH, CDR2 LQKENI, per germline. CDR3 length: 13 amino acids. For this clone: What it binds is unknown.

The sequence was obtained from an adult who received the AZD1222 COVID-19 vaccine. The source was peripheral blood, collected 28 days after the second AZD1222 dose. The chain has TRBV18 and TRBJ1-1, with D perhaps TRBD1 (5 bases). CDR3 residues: CASSGGMNTEAFF. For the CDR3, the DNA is TGTGCCAGCTCGGGGGGGATGAACACTGAAGCTTTCTTT.